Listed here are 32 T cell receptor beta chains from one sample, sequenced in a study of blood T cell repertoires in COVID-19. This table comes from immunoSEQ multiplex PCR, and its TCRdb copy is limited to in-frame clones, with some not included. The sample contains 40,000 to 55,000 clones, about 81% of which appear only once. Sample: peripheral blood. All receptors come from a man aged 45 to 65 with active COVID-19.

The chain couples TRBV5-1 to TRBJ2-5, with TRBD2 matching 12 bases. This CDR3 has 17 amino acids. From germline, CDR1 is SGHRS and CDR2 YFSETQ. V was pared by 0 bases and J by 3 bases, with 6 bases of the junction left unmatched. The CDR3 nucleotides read TGCGCCAGCAGCTTGGCCCCCAGACTAGCGGGGGAAGAGACCCAGTACTTC. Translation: CASSLAPRLAGEETQYF.

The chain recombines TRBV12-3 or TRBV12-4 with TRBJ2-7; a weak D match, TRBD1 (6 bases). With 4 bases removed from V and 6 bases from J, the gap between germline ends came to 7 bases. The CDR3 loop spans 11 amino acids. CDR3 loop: CASSSGVEQYF. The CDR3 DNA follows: TGTGCCAGCAGTTCAGGGGTCGAGCAGTACTTC.

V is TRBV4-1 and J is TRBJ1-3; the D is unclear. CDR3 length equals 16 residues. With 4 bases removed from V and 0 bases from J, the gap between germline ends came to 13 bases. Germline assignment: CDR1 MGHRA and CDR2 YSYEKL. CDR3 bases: TGCGCCAGCAGCCGGAACCGGGAGTCCTCTGGAAACACCATATATTTT. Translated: CASSRNRESSGNTIYF.

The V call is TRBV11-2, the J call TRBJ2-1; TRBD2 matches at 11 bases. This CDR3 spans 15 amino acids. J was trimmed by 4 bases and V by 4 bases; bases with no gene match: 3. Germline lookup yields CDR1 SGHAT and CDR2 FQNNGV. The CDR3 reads CASSSGTSGYNEQFF. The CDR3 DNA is TGTGCCAGCAGCTCAGGGACTAGCGGTTACAATGAGCAGTTCTTC.

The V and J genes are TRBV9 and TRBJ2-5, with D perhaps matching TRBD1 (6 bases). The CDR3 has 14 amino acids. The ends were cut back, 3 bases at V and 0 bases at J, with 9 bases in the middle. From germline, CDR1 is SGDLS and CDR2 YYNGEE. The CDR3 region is CASSETGHQETQYF. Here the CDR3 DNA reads TGTGCCAGCAGCGAGACAGGTCACCAAGAGACCCAGTACTTC.

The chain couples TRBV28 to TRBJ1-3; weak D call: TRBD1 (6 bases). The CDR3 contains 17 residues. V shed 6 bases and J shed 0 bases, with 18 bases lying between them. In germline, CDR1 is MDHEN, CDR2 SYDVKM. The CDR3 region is CASSSARQAFSGNTIYF. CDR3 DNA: TGTGCCAGCAGCTCCGCCAGACAGGCCTTCTCTGGAAACACCATATATTTT.

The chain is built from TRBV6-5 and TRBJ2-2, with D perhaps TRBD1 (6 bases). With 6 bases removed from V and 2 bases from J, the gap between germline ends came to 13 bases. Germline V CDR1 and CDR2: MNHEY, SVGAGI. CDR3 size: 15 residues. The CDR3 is CASRIRDTNTGELFF. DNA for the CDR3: TGTGCCAGCAGGATCCGGGACACCAACACCGGGGAGCTGTTTTTT.

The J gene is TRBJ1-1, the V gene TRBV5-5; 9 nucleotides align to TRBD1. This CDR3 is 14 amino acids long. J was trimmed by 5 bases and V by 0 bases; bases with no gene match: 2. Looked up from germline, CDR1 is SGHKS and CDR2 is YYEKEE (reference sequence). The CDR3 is CASSLDRGLTEAFF. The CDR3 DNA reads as TGTGCCAGCAGCTTGGACAGGGGGCTTACTGAAGCTTTCTTT.

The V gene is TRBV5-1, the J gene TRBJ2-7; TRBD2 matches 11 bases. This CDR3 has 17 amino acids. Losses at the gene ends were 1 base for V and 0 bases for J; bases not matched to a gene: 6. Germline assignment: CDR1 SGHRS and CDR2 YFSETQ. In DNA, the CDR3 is TGCGCCAGCAGCTTGTCGGCTAGCGGGGGGCTCTCCTACGAGCAGTACTTC. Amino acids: CASSLSASGGLSYEQYF.

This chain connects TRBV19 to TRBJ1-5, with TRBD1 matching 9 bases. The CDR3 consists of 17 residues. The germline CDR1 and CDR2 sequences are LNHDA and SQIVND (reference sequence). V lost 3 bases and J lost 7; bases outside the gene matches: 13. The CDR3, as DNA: TGTGCCAGTAGTATCGAGCGGACAGGGGTCCTCAGACAGCCCCAGCATTTT. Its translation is CASSIERTGVLRQPQHF.

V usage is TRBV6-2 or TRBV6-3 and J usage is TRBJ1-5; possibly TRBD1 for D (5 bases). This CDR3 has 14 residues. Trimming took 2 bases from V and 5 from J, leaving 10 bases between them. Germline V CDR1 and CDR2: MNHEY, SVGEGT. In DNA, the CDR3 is TGTGCCAGCAGTTACGTGGCAGGGTATCAGCCCCAGCATTTT. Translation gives CASSYVAGYQPQHF.

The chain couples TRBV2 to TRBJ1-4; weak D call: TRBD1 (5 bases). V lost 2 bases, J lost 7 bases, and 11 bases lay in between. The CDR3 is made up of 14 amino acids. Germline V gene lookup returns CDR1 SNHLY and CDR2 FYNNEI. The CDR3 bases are TGTGCCAGCAGTGAACAGGGTTTTCGTGAAAAACTGTTTTTT. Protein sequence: CASSEQGFREKLFF.

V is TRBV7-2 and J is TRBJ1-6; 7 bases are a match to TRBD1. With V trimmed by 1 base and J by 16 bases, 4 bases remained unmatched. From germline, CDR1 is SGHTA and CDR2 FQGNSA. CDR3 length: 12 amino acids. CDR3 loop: CASSLGGGRLHF. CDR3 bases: TGTGCCAGCAGCTTAGGAGGGGGCAGACTCCACTTT.

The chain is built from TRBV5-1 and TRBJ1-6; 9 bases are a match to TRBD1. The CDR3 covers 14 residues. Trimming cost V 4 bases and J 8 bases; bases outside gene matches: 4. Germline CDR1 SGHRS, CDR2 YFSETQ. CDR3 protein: CASSVGQGDSPLHF. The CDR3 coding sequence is TGCGCCAGCAGCGTGGGACAGGGTGATTCACCCCTCCACTTT. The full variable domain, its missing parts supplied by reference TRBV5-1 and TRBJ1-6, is KAGVTQTPRYLIKTRGQQVTLSCSPISGHRSVSWYQQTPGQGLQFLFEYFSETQRNKGNFPGRFSGRQFSNSRSEMNVSTLELGDSALYLCASSVGQGDSPLHFGNGTRLTVT.

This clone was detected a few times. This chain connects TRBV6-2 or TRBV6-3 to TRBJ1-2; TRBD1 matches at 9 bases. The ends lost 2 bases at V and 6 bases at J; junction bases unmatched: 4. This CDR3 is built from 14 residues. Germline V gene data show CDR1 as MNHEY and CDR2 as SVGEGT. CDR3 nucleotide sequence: TGTGCCAGCAGTTACGCCACAGGGGGCCATGGCTACACCTTC. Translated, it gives CASSYATGGHGYTF.

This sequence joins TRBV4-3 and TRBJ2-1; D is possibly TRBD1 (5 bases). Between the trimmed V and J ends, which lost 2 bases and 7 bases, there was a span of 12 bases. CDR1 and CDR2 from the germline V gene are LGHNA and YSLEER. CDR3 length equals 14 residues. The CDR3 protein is CASSQSRQRNEQFF. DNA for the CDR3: TGCGCCAGCAGCCAATCTCGACAGAGAAATGAGCAGTTCTTC.

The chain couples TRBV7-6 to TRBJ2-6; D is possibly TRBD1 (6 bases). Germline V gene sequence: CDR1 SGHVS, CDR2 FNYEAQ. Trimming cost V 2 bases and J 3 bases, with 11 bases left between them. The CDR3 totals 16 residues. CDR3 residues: CASSLRQVRGANVLTF. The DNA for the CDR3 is TGTGCCAGCAGCTTAAGACAGGTTCGTGGGGCCAACGTCCTGACTTTC.

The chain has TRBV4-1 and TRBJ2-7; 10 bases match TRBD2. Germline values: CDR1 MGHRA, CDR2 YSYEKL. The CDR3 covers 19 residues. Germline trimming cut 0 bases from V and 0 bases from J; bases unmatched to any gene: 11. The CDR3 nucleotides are TGCGCCAGCAGCCAAGACCCGCCGGCTAGCGGGGGACCCTCCTACGAGCAGTACTTC. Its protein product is CASSQDPPASGGPSYEQYF.

DNA for the CDR3: TGTGCCAGCCTGACTAGCGGAAACTCCTACGAGCAGTACTTC. It yields the protein CASLTSGNSYEQYF. The J gene is TRBJ2-7, the V gene TRBV28; TRBD2 matches at 9 bases. With V trimmed by 8 bases and J by 0 bases, 5 bases remained unmatched. The CDR3 is 14 residues long. Per the germline V gene, CDR1 is MDHEN and CDR2 is SYDVKM.

The CDR3 nucleotides are TGTGCCAGCAGCCCCCCTGGACACCATAGCAATCAGCCCCAGCATTTT. Translated, it gives CASSPPGHHSNQPQHF. The chain carries TRBV11-2 and TRBJ1-5, with D perhaps matching TRBD1 (5 bases). V lost 5 bases, J lost 0 bases, and 14 bases lay in between. From germline, CDR1 is SGHAT and CDR2 FQNNGV. CDR3 length: 16 residues.

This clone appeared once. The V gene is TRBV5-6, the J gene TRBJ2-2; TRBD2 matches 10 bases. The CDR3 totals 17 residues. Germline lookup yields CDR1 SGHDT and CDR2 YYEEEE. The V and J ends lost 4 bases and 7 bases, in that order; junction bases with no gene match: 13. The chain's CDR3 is CASSQFSSGGPGGELFF. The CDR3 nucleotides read TGTGCCAGCAGCCAATTCTCTAGCGGGGGACCCGGCGGGGAGCTGTTTTTT. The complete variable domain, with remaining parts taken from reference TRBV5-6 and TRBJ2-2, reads DAGVTQSPTHLIKTRGQQVTLRCSPKSGHDTVSWYQQALGQGPQFIFQYYEEEERQRGNFPDRFSGHQFPNYSSELNVNALLLGDSALYLCASSQFSSGGPGGELFFGEGSRLTVL.

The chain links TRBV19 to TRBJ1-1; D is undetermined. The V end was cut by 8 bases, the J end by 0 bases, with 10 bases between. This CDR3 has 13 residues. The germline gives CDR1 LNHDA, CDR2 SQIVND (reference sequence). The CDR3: CASQLAVNTEAFF. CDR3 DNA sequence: TGTGCCAGTCAGCTAGCAGTGAACACTGAAGCTTTCTTT.

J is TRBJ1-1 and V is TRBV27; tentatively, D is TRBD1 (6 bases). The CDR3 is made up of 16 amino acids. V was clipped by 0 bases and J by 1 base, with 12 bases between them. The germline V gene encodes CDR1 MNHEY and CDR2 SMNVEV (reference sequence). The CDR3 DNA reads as TGTGCCAGCAGTTTATCGAAGGGGGATCAGAACACTGAAGCTTTCTTT. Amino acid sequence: CASSLSKGDQNTEAFF.

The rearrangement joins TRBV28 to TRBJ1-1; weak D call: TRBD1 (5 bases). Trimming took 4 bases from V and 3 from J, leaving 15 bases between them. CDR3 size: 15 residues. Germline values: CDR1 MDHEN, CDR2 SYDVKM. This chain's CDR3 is CASSSGLGGYTEAFF. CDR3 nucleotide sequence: TGTGCCAGCAGTTCGGGCCTCGGGGGGTACACTGAAGCTTTCTTT.

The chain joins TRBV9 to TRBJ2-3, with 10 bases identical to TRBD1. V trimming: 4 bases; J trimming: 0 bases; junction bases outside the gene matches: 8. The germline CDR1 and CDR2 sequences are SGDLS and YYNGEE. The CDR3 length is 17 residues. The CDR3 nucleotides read TGTGCCAGCAGCTTACTGGGACAGGGGCCAAGCACAGATACGCAGTATTTT. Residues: CASSLLGQGPSTDTQYF. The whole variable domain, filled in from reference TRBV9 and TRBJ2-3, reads DSGVTQTPKHLITATGQRVTLRCSPRSGDLSVYWYQQSLDQGLQFLIQYYNGEERAKGNILERFSAQQFPDLHSELNLSSLELGDSALYFCASSLLGQGPSTDTQYFGPGTRLTVL.

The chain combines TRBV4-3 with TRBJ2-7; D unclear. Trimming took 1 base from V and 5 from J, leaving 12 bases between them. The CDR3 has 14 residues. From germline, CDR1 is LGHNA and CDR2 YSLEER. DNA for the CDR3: TGCGCCAGCAGCCAAGTCGGCACGGGTCACGAGCAGTACTTC. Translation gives CASSQVGTGHEQYF.

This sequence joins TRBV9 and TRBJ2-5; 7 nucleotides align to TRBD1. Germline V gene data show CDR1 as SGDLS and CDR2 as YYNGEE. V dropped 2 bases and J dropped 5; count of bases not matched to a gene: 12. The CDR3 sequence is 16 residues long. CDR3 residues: CASSVFGQAAGETQYF. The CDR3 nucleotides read TGTGCCAGCAGCGTTTTTGGACAGGCCGCTGGTGAGACCCAGTACTTC.

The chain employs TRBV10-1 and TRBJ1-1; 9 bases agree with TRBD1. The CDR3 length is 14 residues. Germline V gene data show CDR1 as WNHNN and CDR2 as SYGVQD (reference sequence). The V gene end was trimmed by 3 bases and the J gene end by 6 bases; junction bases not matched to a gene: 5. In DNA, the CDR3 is TGCGCCAGCAGTGATGGGACAGGGCCCCCTGAAGCTTTCTTT. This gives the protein CASSDGTGPPEAFF.

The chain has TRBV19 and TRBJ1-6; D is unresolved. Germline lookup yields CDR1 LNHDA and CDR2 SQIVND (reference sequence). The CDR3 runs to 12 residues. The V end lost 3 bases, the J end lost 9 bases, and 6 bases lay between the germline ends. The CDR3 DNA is TGTGCCAGTAGTATGACAAGTTCACCCCTCCACTTT. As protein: CASSMTSSPLHF.

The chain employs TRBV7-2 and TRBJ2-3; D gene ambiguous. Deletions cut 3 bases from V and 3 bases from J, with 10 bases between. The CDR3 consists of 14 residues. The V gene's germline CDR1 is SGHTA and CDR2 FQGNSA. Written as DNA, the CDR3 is TGTGCCAGCAGCTTGTTCGGGTTGACAGATACGCAGTATTTT. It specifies CASSLFGLTDTQYF.

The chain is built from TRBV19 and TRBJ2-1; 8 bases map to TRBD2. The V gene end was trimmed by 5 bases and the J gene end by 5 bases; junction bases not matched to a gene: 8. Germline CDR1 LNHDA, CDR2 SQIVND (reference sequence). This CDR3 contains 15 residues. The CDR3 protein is CASSPGGAPNNEQFF. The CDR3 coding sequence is TGTGCCAGTAGTCCCGGGGGGGCCCCAAACAATGAGCAGTTCTTC.

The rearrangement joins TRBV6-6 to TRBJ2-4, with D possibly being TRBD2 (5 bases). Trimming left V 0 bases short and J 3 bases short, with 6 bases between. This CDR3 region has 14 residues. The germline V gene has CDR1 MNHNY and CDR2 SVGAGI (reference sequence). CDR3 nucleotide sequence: TGTGCCAGCAGTTACTCCGGGGACAAAAACATTCAGTACTTC. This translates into CASSYSGDKNIQYF.